The present TCR beta chain was sequenced within a study of T cell responses to AZD1222 COVID-19 vaccine. TCRdb's table, derived via immunoSEQ multiplex PCR, lists solely in-frame clones and lacks some. The repertoire consists of some 150,000 clones, with over 70% occurring once and the leading ten covering roughly 9.1%. V lost 4 bases to trimming and J lost 1 base; unmatched junction nucleotides: 3. CDR1 and CDR2 from the germline V gene are MNHEY and SVGAGI. The CDR3 has 15 residues. This clonotype was obtained from an adult who received the AZD1222 COVID-19 vaccine. This chain links TRBV6-5 with TRBJ2-7; 11 bases are a match to TRBD2. The sample was peripheral blood, taken 28 days after the second AZD1222 dose. CDR3 nucleotide sequence: TGTGCCAGCAGTTCGACTAGCGGGGTTTCCTACGAGCAGTACTTC. Translated, it gives CASSSTSGVSYEQYF.